This is a list of T cell receptor beta chains from one sample in a study of siplizumab effects on memory and regulatory T cells. Sequencing used immunoSEQ multiplex PCR; TCRdb keeps in-frame clones, though not all of them. The repertoire holds approximately 91,000 clones, 85% to 95% seen once, with roughly 18% in the top ten. Sequencing input: CD8+ T cells sorted from blood. These receptor sequences come from a human donor in good health. Both conserved end residues are part of each CDR3. D genes are given only for firm matches. Clone size is stated in some rows and not others, as once, few, many or a class when expanded.

j_gene	abundance	d_gene	v_gene	CDR3nt	CDR3aa
TRBJ2-1	.	.	TRBV9	TGTGCCAGCAGCGTAGTCGTGCATGAGCAGTTCTTC	CASSVVVHEQFF
TRBJ2-7	.	.	TRBV10-1	TGCGCCAGCAGTGAGTCAGGGAACTACGAGCAGTACTTC	CASSESGNYEQYF
TRBJ1-3	.	.	TRBV6-1	TGTGCCAGCAGTGAAGCGGTCCCCTTGGCCATATATTTT	CASSEAVPLAIYF
TRBJ2-1	.	.	TRBV14	TGTGCCAGCAGCCCACAAGGGGTTGAGCAGTTCTTC	CASSPQGVEQFF
TRBJ2-4	.	.	TRBV18	TGTGCCAGCTCACCCCTTGGACCCAGGACCGGTACCAAAAACATTCAGTACTTC	CASSPLGPRTGTKNIQYF
TRBJ1-2	once	TRBD1	TRBV28	TGTGCCAGCAGTTTACGTCCCGTTCACAGGGGGCGGGATGGCTACACCTTC	CASSLRPVHRGRDGYTF
TRBJ2-4	.	.	TRBV29-1	TGCAGCGTTGAGTTTTGGGACGGATTTCAGTACTTC	CSVEFWDGFQYF
TRBJ1-2	.	TRBD1	TRBV2	TGTGCCGGAGGGGACAGGGCCTACCAAACCTATGGCTACACCTTC	CAGGDRAYQTYGYTF
TRBJ2-6	.	.	TRBV29-1	TGCAGCGTGGTACCCGGGACACCGACCTCTGGGGCCAACGTCCTGACTTTC	CSVVPGTPTSGANVLTF
TRBJ1-2	once	TRBD1	TRBV11-2	TGTGCCAGCAGCCCATTCCCGGGACAGGTCCAAAACTATGGCTACACCTTC	CASSPFPGQVQNYGYTF
TRBJ2-1	.	TRBD1	TRBV25-1	TGTGCCAGCAGTGGATCGGACAGGTTTAGGAATGAGCAGTTCTTC	CASSGSDRFRNEQFF
TRBJ2-1	.	.	TRBV28	TGTGCCAGCAGTTATGAATCCTACAATGAGCAGTTCTTC	CASSYESYNEQFF
TRBJ1-4	.	.	TRBV19	TGTGCCAGTACCCAATCCCCCCGAGCCGAAAATGAAAAACTGTTTTTT	CASTQSPRAENEKLFF
TRBJ1-2	.	TRBD1	TRBV5-1	TGCGCCAGCAGATCTACAGGGGACTATGGCTACACCTTC	CASRSTGDYGYTF
TRBJ2-5	.	TRBD1	TRBV5-5	TGTGCCAGCAGCTTGGAGGACAGGGGAGAGACCCAGTACTTC	CASSLEDRGETQYF
TRBJ2-7	.	.	TRBV28	TGTGCCAGCAGTTTACCACAGGGATCGAACGAGCAGTACTTC	CASSLPQGSNEQYF
TRBJ2-3	.	TRBD2	TRBV10-3	TGTGCCATCAGCGGCCCGACTAGCGGAGGCACTAGCACAGATACGCAGTATTTT	CAISGPTSGGTSTDTQYF
TRBJ1-1	.	TRBD1	TRBV5-1	TGCGCCAGCAGCGCCGGAATAGGGGGCGCGGAAACTGAAGCTTTCTTT	CASSAGIGGAETEAFF
TRBJ2-3	.	TRBD2	TRBV10-2	TGCGCCAGCAGTGAGATAGGGGGGACTAGCGGGAGCCTGGGAGATACGCAGTATTTT	CASSEIGGTSGSLGDTQYF
TRBJ2-7	.	TRBD1	TRBV5-1	TGCGCCAGCAGCTTGAGGACAGGGAGGGAGCAGTACTTC	CASSLRTGREQYF
TRBJ2-7	.	.	TRBV4-1	TGCGCCAGCAGCCAAGGCGTCAGCATCTCCTACGAGCAGTACTTC	CASSQGVSISYEQYF
TRBJ2-1	few	.	TRBV29-1	TGCAGCGTTGAAGAGTTGCGGGGATGGGAGCAGTTCTTC	CSVEELRGWEQFF